This record covers a single TCR beta chain. Germline V gene data show CDR1 as SGHNT and CDR2 as YYREEE (reference sequence). V shed 4 bases and J shed 0 bases, with 14 bases lying between them. The CDR3 totals 15 residues. This specimen belongs to a study of OX40 agonist ivuxolimab in advanced cancers. The overall study: Ivuxolimab, which patients received intravenously every 2 weeks, was dosed at 0.01 to 10 mg/kg.

The method was immunoSEQ multiplex PCR; TCRdb's version includes in-frame clones alone and lacks a portion of them. The sample yields more than 25,000 clones, approximately 85% seen once. The source is an adult with an advanced solid tumor such as melanoma, head and neck, liver or kidney cancer. The sample was CD4+ or CD8+ T cells sorted from blood, taken in a trial of the OX40 agonist ivuxolimab. V and J are TRBV5-4 and TRBJ2-7; D ambiguous. The CDR3 here is CASSREVGYSYEQYF. The DNA for the CDR3 is TGTGCCAGCAGCCGAGAGGTGGGATACTCCTACGAGCAGTACTTC.